Described below is a single T cell receptor beta chain sequence and its context. Its target is not known. One junction end disagrees with the germline gene, perhaps due to a read error. Reverse transcribed after extraction, RNA yielded cDNA as the sequencing template. Sequencing used immunoSEQ multiplex PCR; TCRdb keeps in-frame clones, though not all of them. The repertoire holds fewer than 150,000 clones, with roughly 82% as singletons. Germline V CDR1 and CDR2: SNHLY, FYNNEI. The CDR3 contains 13 residues. These data come from a study of CD8+ T cells in alopecia areata. Described treatment: oral pan-JAK inhibitor, 5-10 mg twice daily. It was from PBMCs that CD4+ and CD8+ T cells were sorted. Study findings and constraints: Persistence in scalp and blood during tofacitinib was observed for many expanded lesional clones.

The chain links TRBV2 to TRBJ2-7; D is unresolved. This specimen consisted of CD8+ T cells sorted from blood, obtained at week 4, from a patient treated with tofacitinib. The receptor comes from a human donor with alopecia areata. CDR3 amino acids: CASREGIPYEQYF. For the CDR3, the DNA is TGTGCCAGCAGGGAAGGGATTCCATACGAGCAGTACTTC.